The present T cell receptor (beta chain) was sequenced within a study of CD8 T cells in ankylosing spondylitis. This clonotype was observed at least ten times. With 0 bases removed from V and 2 bases from J, the gap between germline ends came to 5 bases. Germline CDR1 ENHRY, CDR2 SYGVKD. This CDR3 is 13 amino acids long. TCRdb called the 5' RACE reads again in MiXCR, with one record for every CDR3 protein. Here the sample spans about 140,000 distinct CDR3 sequences, 7.3% being singletons. The chain employs TRBV10-3 and TRBJ2-7; D remains ambiguous. Sequencing input: blood, either unsorted or a sorted T cell fraction (not recorded which). This TCR was recovered from a female donor with ankylosing spondylitis or in good health (not recorded which). The CDR3 coding sequence is TGTGCCATCAGTGAGTCGCAGGCCTACGAGCAGTACTTC. This sequence encodes CAISESQAYEQYF.